This T cell receptor (beta chain) was captured in a study of shared clonotypes between healthy human individuals. Study details: Each donor's CD8 memory used one plate, CD8 naive two, each CD4 subset three.

The assay was immunoSEQ multiplex PCR, and TCRdb's table has in-frame clones only and misses some. Here the sample spans roughly 2.5 million clones, 90% to 95% being singletons. Comment on this clone: Antigen specificity is unknown.

There are 16 residues in the CDR3. Germline V gene sequence: CDR1 LNHDA, CDR2 SQIVND (reference sequence). V was trimmed by 1 base and J by 2 bases, leaving 14 bases between them. Notes on the study in general: Depth was large, yet rarefaction showed that sorted-subset sequencing was incomplete. Against clonotypes common to all four donors, non-shared ones had lower generation probabilities.

The TCR was taken from a man aged 18 to 30 in good health. Sequencing used naive CD4+ T cells sorted from blood. Subset meaning: CD45RA+ positively selected. The V gene is TRBV19, the J gene TRBJ2-5; D is possibly TRBD1 or TRBD2 (6 bases each). CDR3 sequence: CASSIGGRGLQETQYF. In nucleotides, the CDR3 is TGTGCCAGTAGTATAGGGGGACGGGGGCTACAAGAGACCCAGTACTTC.